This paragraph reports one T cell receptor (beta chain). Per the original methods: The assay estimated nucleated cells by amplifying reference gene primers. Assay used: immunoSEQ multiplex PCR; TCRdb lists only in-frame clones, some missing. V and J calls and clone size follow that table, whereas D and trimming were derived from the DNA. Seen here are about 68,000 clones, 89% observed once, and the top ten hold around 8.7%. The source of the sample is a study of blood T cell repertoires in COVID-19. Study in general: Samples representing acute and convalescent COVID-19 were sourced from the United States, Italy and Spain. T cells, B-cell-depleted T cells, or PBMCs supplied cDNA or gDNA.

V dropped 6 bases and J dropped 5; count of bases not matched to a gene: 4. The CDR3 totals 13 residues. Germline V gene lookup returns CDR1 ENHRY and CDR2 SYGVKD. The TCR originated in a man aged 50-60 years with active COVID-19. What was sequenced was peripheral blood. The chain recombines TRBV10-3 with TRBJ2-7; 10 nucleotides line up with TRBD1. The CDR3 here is CAIRGTGVDEQYF. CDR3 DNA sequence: TGTGCCATCAGGGGGACAGGGGTCGACGAGCAGTACTTC.